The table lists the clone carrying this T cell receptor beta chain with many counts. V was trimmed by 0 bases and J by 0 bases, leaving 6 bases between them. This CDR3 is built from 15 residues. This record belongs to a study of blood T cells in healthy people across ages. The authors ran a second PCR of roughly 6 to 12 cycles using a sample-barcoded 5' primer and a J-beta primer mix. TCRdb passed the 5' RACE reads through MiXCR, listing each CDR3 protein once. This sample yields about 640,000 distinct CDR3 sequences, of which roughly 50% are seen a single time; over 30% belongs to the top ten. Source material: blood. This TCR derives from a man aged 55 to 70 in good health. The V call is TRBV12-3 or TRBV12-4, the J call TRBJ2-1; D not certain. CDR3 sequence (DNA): TGTGCCAGCAGTTTAGCGATGAGCTCCTACAATGAGCAGTTCTTC. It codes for CASSLAMSSYNEQFF.